The subject of this entry is one TCR beta chain. Its specificity is not known. The trim removed 4 bases at V and 2 bases at J, leaving 10 bases unmatched. The CDR3 is 16 residues long. Germline assignment: CDR1 SGHRS and CDR2 YFSETQ. RNA transcripts were the template for amplifying TCR beta CDR3 regions. RT-PCR in the first round (using the HTBI primer set) targeted the TCR CDR3. A single record per CDR3 protein comes from TCRdb applying MiXCR to the multiplex PCR reads. The sample lists about 570,000 distinct CDR3 sequences; 40% to 55% were seen once. Clinical symptoms, serum thyroxine, TRAb, thyroid ultrasound and orbital computed tomography informed diagnoses. These data are taken from a study of T cells in Graves' hyperthyroidism and ophthalmopathy. Study-wide points: Researchers report that a 13 V-J model separated ophthalmopathy from stable hyperthyroidism.

This TCR was sampled from an adult woman with Graves' disease, either hyperthyroidism or ophthalmopathy (not recorded which). This rearrangement joins TRBV5-1 to TRBJ2-7; 9 bases line up with TRBD1. Sequenced: peripheral blood or thyroid tissue (not recorded which). This chain's CDR3 is CASSTGLGQGTYEQYF. CDR3 coding DNA: TGCGCCAGCAGCACTGGCCTGGGACAGGGTACCTACGAGCAGTACTTC.